Ten or more counts support the clone carrying this T cell receptor beta chain. Germline CDR1 SGHTA, CDR2 FQGNSA. The germline V and J ends were trimmed by 3 bases and 2 bases, with 5 bases remaining between them. This CDR3 has 13 residues. There were TCR beta CDR3 regions amplified from RNA transcripts. HTBI primers were employed in a first-round RT-PCR of the TCR CDR3. TCRdb itself ran the multiplex PCR reads through MiXCR, one entry per CDR3 protein. Here the sample spans hundreds of thousands of distinct CDR3 sequences, approximately 13% being singletons. The sample belongs to a study of T cells in Graves' hyperthyroidism and ophthalmopathy. Study-wide background: Peripheral blood samples were taken at initial diagnosis, prior to any treatment.

Blood from later-ophthalmopathy patients was taken at first hyperthyroidism diagnosis. Sequencing was performed on blood. The origin of this receptor is a woman aged 25 to 39 with Graves' hyperthyroidism that later progressed to Graves' ophthalmopathy. The chain carries TRBV7-2 and TRBJ1-3, with D hard to call. The CDR3 DNA sequence: TGTGCCAGCAGCTTGTTTGCTGGAAACACCATATATTTT. Amino acid sequence: CASSLFAGNTIYF.